The entry below describes one T cell receptor (beta chain). Its antigen is undetermined. With 1 base clipped from V and 5 bases from J, the junction kept 3 bases outside the gene matches. The length of the CDR3 is 15 residues. Looked up from germline, CDR1 is LGHNA and CDR2 is YSLEER. The source of the sample is a study of T-cell memory formation after mild COVID-19. Study-level information: TCR clusters mostly belonged to single donors. Study-level findings and limits: Pre-infection memory showed some responding clones, and this suggested that cross-reactive memory joined.

TCRdb re-analysed the 5' RACE reads in MiXCR, keeping a single row per CDR3 protein. The table has approximately 570,000 distinct CDR3 sequences, 18% seen once. The chain combines TRBV4-3 with TRBJ2-7, with TRBD2 matching over 12 bases. Sequencing was performed on PBMCs or a T cell subset sorted from them (not recorded which). This clonotype originated in an adult woman who had mild COVID-19 (a few samples of this study predate the infection). Cell type and time point are not known. CDR3 in amino acids: CASSQGLAGENEQYF. CDR3 sequence (DNA): TGCGCCAGCAGCCAAGGACTAGCGGGAGAGAACGAGCAGTACTTC.